The present T cell receptor (beta chain) was sequenced within a study of blood T cells in healthy people across ages. A word on this clonotype: Its specificity is unknown.

V was clipped by 2 bases and J by 4 bases, with 14 bases between them. Germline CDR1 reads DFQATT; CDR2 reads SNEGSKA (reference sequence). This CDR3 contains 14 residues. PCR was performed a second time for about 6 to 11 cycles using a sample-barcoded 5' primer and a J-beta primer mix. TCRdb analysed the 5' RACE reads with MiXCR anew, one entry per CDR3 protein. The sample has 1.5 million to 2 million distinct CDR3 sequences, 28% seen once. The study, taken as a whole, reports: Aged donors had fewer naive CD4+ cells and lower diversity than long-lived donors.

The origin of this receptor is a woman aged 30 to 39 in good health. The chain carries TRBV20-1 and TRBJ1-2; a weak D match, TRBD1 (5 bases). The sample was blood. CDR3 protein: CSARRQSPSYGYTF. The CDR3 coding sequence is TGCAGTGCTAGAAGACAGTCACCCTCCTATGGCTACACCTTC.